Below are 15 T cell receptor beta chains sequenced from a single sample in a study of blood T cell repertoires in COVID-19. Data came from immunoSEQ multiplex PCR; TCRdb stores just in-frame clones and leaves some out. The table shows hundreds of thousands of clones, with about nine tenths occurring only once. Material for sequencing was PBMCs or T cells enriched from blood (not recorded which). Receptor source: a woman under 30 who had recovered from COVID-19.

In the case of this clone: Within the sample, other DNA sequences also encode this same CDR3. CDR3 nucleotide sequence: TGTGCATCAAGCGGGAGCTCCTACGAGCAGTACTTC. Translation: CASSGSSYEQYF. The chain carries TRBV2 and TRBJ2-7, with 8 nucleotides matching TRBD2. This CDR3 spans 12 amino acids. Germline-derived CDR1 and CDR2 are SNHLY and FYNNEI.

The chain employs TRBV5-1 and TRBJ2-1; 13 bases line up with TRBD2. V was clipped by 1 base and J by 3 bases; unmatched bases: 1. From germline, CDR1 is SGHRS and CDR2 YFSETQ. The CDR3 totals 16 residues. CDR3 nucleotides: TGCGCCAGCAGCTTGCGGACTAGCGGGAGCTACAATGAGCAGTTCTTC. This encodes CASSLRTSGSYNEQFF. Full variable domain (remainder filled in from reference TRBV5-1 and TRBJ2-1): KAGVTQTPRYLIKTRGQQVTLSCSPISGHRSVSWYQQTPGQGLQFLFEYFSETQRNKGNFPGRFSGRQFSNSRSEMNVSTLELGDSALYLCASSLRTSGSYNEQFFGPGTRLTVL.

The chain joins TRBV9 to TRBJ1-6; D not resolved. Trimming removed 2 bases at V and 0 bases at J, with 9 bases between. The CDR3 spans 16 residues. Germline V CDR1 and CDR2: SGDLS, YYNGEE. Here the CDR3 reads CASSVSRSSYNSPLHF. The CDR3 DNA reads as TGTGCCAGCAGCGTTTCCCGGAGCTCCTATAATTCACCCCTCCACTTT.

The CDR3 reads CASSQRQPYNEKLFF. CDR3 DNA sequence: TGTGCCAGCAGCCAAAGACAGCCCTATAATGAAAAACTGTTTTTT. The chain couples TRBV3-1 (or the pseudogene TRBV3-2) to TRBJ1-4; D is possibly TRBD1 (5 bases). The CDR3 runs to 15 residues. From germline, CDR1 is LGHDT and CDR2 YNNKEL (reference sequence). Trimming shortened V by 2 bases and J by 4 bases, and 11 bases separated the two germline ends.

The V call is TRBV13, the J call TRBJ1-5; a weak D match, TRBD1 (5 bases). The CDR3 extends over 14 amino acids. The V gene lost 0 bases and the J gene lost 4 bases, with 7 bases spanning the gap. Germline values: CDR1 PRHDT, CDR2 FYEKMQ (reference sequence). The CDR3, as DNA: TGTGCCAGCAGCTTAGGCCCAGGGAATCAGCCCCAGCATTTT. Residues: CASSLGPGNQPQHF. Full variable domain (missing parts from reference TRBV13 and TRBJ1-5): AAGVIQSPRHLIKEKRETATLKCYPIPRHDTVYWYQQGPGQDPQFLISFYEKMQSDKGSIPDRFSAQQFSDYHSELNMSSLELGDSALYFCASSLGPGNQPQHFGDGTRLSIL.

The chain joins TRBV19 to TRBJ2-5; 7 positions match TRBD1. There are 15 residues in the CDR3. After removal of 3 bases from V and 2 bases from J, the junction contained 6 bases not matched to a gene. From germline, CDR1 is LNHDA and CDR2 SQIVND (reference sequence). The CDR3 DNA sequence: TGTGCCAGTAGTATTAGACAGGGCTTACAAGAGACCCAGTACTTC. Residues: CASSIRQGLQETQYF.

The chain links TRBV28 to TRBJ1-2, with a weak D call TRBD1 (5 bases). V lost 7 bases to trimming and J lost 7 bases, with 31 bases between them. Germline CDR1 MDHEN, CDR2 SYDVKM. The CDR3 has 18 amino acids. The CDR3 loop is CASTSSLDKGIRVGGYTF. CDR3 in DNA: TGTGCCAGCACTAGTTCCTTGGATAAGGGGATCCGGGTTGGTGGCTACACCTTC.

The chain employs TRBV30 and TRBJ1-2, with D hard to call. V was pared by 4 bases and J by 0 bases, with 15 bases between. Germline V gene sequence: CDR1 GTSNPN, CDR2 SVGIG (reference sequence). This CDR3 comprises 15 residues. The CDR3 DNA is TGTGCCTGGATTGCCGCAGGAAGGTCTAACTATGGCTACACCTTC. It specifies CAWIAAGRSNYGYTF.

The CDR3 bases are TGTGCCTCTACAGTCCGCCAGGCAAACTATGGCTACACCTTC. This codes for CASTVRQANYGYTF. This chain connects TRBV28 to TRBJ1-2; no reliable D call. The CDR3 extends over 14 amino acids. Trimming cost V 11 bases and J 2 bases, with 18 bases left between them. The germline gives CDR1 MDHEN, CDR2 SYDVKM.

This chain uses TRBV2 with TRBJ1-1; 10 bases map to TRBD1. Germline assignment: CDR1 SNHLY and CDR2 FYNNEI. V lost 10 bases to trimming and J lost 1 base; unmatched junction nucleotides: 6. This CDR3 has 14 amino acids. In nucleotides, the CDR3 is TGTGCCACCTCTCGGACAGGGGGGAACACTGAAGCTTTCTTT. It translates to CATSRTGGNTEAFF.

The genes are TRBV9 and TRBJ1-1, with a tentative D call TRBD1 (5 bases). Between the trimmed V and J ends, which lost 0 bases and 0 bases, there was a span of 12 bases. CDR1 and CDR2 (germline): SGDLS, YYNGEE. The CDR3 has 16 residues. The CDR3 sequence: CASSVVVGRVNTEAFF. CDR3 bases: TGTGCCAGCAGCGTAGTTGTGGGCAGGGTGAACACTGAAGCTTTCTTT.

This sequence joins TRBV3-1 (or the pseudogene TRBV3-2) and TRBJ1-3, with D perhaps matching TRBD1 (6 bases). The CDR3 spans 15 residues. V lost 4 bases, J lost 2 bases, and 12 bases lay in between. Germline CDR1 is LGHDT and CDR2 is YNNKEL (reference sequence). Here the CDR3 reads CASSPLRGPGNTIYF. The DNA of the CDR3 is TGTGCCAGCAGCCCCCTCAGGGGACCTGGAAACACCATATATTTT.

CDR3 nucleotides: TGTGCCAGCAGCAGTAACTTCCACGAGCAGTACTTC. Its protein product is CASSSNFHEQYF. The rearrangement joins TRBV7-9 to TRBJ2-7; D call uncertain. Germline CDR1 and CDR2: SEHNR and FQNEAQ (reference sequence). The CDR3 runs to 12 residues. Deletions cut 5 bases from V and 5 bases from J, with 10 bases between.

The chain employs TRBV15 and TRBJ2-1, with D possibly TRBD2 on 5 matching bases. The ends were cut back, 0 bases at V and 8 bases at J, with 11 bases in the middle. CDR3 size: 14 residues. Germline loops: CDR1 LNHNV, CDR2 YYDKDF (reference sequence). This CDR3 reads CATSRDQRADEQFF. CDR3 in DNA: TGTGCCACCAGCAGAGATCAGAGGGCAGATGAGCAGTTCTTC.

J is TRBJ2-1 and V is TRBV7-8; D possibly corresponds to TRBD1 (7 bases). This CDR3 contains 14 residues. Trimming cost V 7 bases and J 6 bases, with 16 bases left between them. Germline V gene lookup returns CDR1 SGHVS and CDR2 FQNEAQ. CDR3 sequence: CASTWGQGGNEQFF. The CDR3 DNA reads as TGTGCCAGCACTTGGGGGCAGGGGGGCAATGAGCAGTTCTTC.